The 13 T cell receptor beta chains presented below share a single source sample, sequenced in a study of blood T cells in healthy people across ages. Through a sample-barcoded 5' primer and a J-beta primer mix, a second PCR was run for roughly 7 to 11 cycles. Via MiXCR, TCRdb re-called the 5' RACE reads, giving one row per CDR3 protein. The data contain 600,000 or so distinct CDR3 sequences, more than 20% of them seen just once; the ten biggest clones take up 3.5% to 4%. Specimen: blood. These receptors were obtained from a man aged 70-80 years in good health.

J is TRBJ2-7 and V is TRBV5-1, with TRBD1 matching 9 bases. This CDR3 region has 15 residues. Germline values: CDR1 SGHRS, CDR2 YFSETQ. V dropped 1 base and J dropped 2; count of bases not matched to a gene: 4. This CDR3 reads CASSLQGTGTYEQYF. The CDR3 region has the DNA TGCGCCAGCAGCTTGCAAGGGACAGGGACCTACGAGCAGTACTTC. Filled out from reference TRBV5-1 and TRBJ2-7, the complete variable domain reads KAGVTQTPRYLIKTRGQQVTLSCSPISGHRSVSWYQQTPGQGLQFLFEYFSETQRNKGNFPGRFSGRQFSNSRSEMNVSTLELGDSALYLCASSLQGTGTYEQYFGPGTRLTVT.

This clonotype was seen repeatedly, ten times or more. The chain has TRBV24-1 and TRBJ2-2; a weak D match, TRBD2 (6 bases). Deletions cut 7 bases from V and 5 bases from J, with 16 bases between. CDR1 is KGHDR, CDR2 SFDVKD, per germline. CDR3 length equals 15 residues. The CDR3 loop reads CATSTGETRTGELFF. CDR3 coding DNA: TGTGCCACCAGCACCGGGGAGACTAGAACCGGGGAGCTGTTTTTT.

This clonotype was detected only a few times. DNA for the CDR3: TGTGCCAGCAGCTTAGATGGGGCAAGGATGAACACTGAAGCTTTCTTT. This sequence encodes CASSLDGARMNTEAFF. V gene TRBV11-2 combines with J gene TRBJ1-1; the D gene is possibly TRBD1 (5 bases). V lost 0 bases and J lost 0, with 11 bases in between. This CDR3 has 16 amino acids. CDR1 is SGHAT, CDR2 FQNNGV, per germline.

The chain carries TRBV20-1 and TRBJ2-3; D perhaps matches TRBD2 (5 bases). Germline V gene data show CDR1 as DFQATT and CDR2 as SNEGSKA (reference sequence). V shed 6 bases and J shed 3 bases, with 16 bases lying between them. This CDR3 comprises 14 residues. The CDR3 DNA reads as TGCAGTGCGCCCGGGGTAGCGCCGACAGATACGCAGTATTTT. The encoded protein is CSAPGVAPTDTQYF.

The chain has TRBV4-1 and TRBJ2-4; D tentatively fits TRBD1 or TRBD2 (5 bases each). This CDR3 has 15 amino acids. CDR1 MGHRA and CDR2 YSYEKL come from the germline V gene. The V end lost 0 bases, the J end lost 7 bases, and 13 bases lay between the germline ends. The CDR3 sequence is CASSQEPTGGNIQYF. The CDR3 nucleotides read TGCGCCAGCAGCCAAGAACCGACTGGGGGTAACATTCAGTACTTC.

This chain uses TRBV7-8 with TRBJ2-5, with a tentative D call TRBD2 (5 bases). Per the germline V gene, CDR1 is SGHVS and CDR2 is FQNEAQ. This CDR3 has 15 residues. Trimming took off 1 base at V and 5 bases at J, with 14 bases between the two ends. CDR3 residues: CASSLGGGLMETQYF. CDR3 nucleotide sequence: TGTGCCAGCAGCTTAGGTGGTGGACTCATGGAGACCCAGTACTTC.

Turning to this clonotype: Because the CDR3 is missing its conserved closing phenylalanine or tryptophan, this is likely a read error. V gene TRBV20-1 combines with J gene TRBJ2-7; D might be TRBD2 (6 bases). Trimming stripped 4 bases from V and 2 bases from J, with 18 bases between. Germline-derived CDR1 and CDR2 are DFQATT and SNEGSKA (reference sequence). CDR3 size: 15 residues. For the CDR3, the DNA is TGCAGTGCTACCGGACTAACGGCATTGCCCTACGAGCAGTACCTC. Translation: CSATGLTALPYEQYL.

The sample holds a few counts of this clonotype. DNA for the CDR3: TGCGCCAGCAGCTTGGAAGATGAGACCCAGTACTTC. Translation gives CASSLEDETQYF. V usage is TRBV5-1 and J usage is TRBJ2-5; D gene ambiguous. This CDR3 region has 12 residues. Trimming removed 0 bases at V and 5 bases at J, with 5 bases between. Per germline, CDR1 SGHRS and CDR2 YFSETQ.

The J gene is TRBJ2-5, the V gene TRBV7-2; TRBD1 matches at 9 bases. The J call is in doubt because the DNA end fits TRBJ2-1 better. The CDR3 is made up of 16 amino acids. Germline CDR1 and CDR2: SGHTA and FQGNSA. The CDR3 spells CASSRTGTGRVNEQFF. CDR3 DNA sequence: TGTGCCAGCAGCCGTACCGGGACAGGGAGGGTGAATGAGCAGTTCTTC.

The chain couples TRBV12-5 to TRBJ2-5; TRBD2 matches 7 bases. TRBJ2-1 matches the DNA end more closely, so the J call is doubtful. The CDR3 consists of 20 residues. Germline V lookup: CDR1 LGHNT, CDR2 FRNRAP. CDR3 protein: CASGLAPSGASGSRGNEQFF. CDR3 nucleotides: TGTGCTAGTGGTTTGGCCCCCTCCGGGGCTAGCGGCTCCCGGGGTAATGAGCAGTTCTTC.

This clonotype was counted a few times. J is TRBJ1-1 and V is TRBV12-3 or TRBV12-4; TRBD1 aligns across 9 bases. J lost 4 bases, V lost 3 bases, and 9 bases had no gene match. There are 16 residues in the CDR3. CDR3 nucleotide sequence: TGTGCCAGCAGTTTCGGGGACAGGGTTGATGGCACTGAAGCTTTCTTT. Protein sequence: CASSFGDRVDGTEAFF.

The chain is built from TRBV9 and TRBJ2-6, with D hard to call. The CDR3 is 15 amino acids. Trimming took 0 bases from V and 1 from J, leaving 5 bases between them. From germline, CDR1 is SGDLS and CDR2 YYNGEE. The CDR3 region is CASSVDDSGANVLTF. In nucleotides, the CDR3 is TGTGCCAGCAGCGTAGATGATTCTGGGGCCAACGTCCTGACTTTC. The variable domain in full, with the rest retrieved from reference TRBV9 and TRBJ2-6, is DSGVTQTPKHLITATGQRVTLRCSPRSGDLSVYWYQQSLDQGLQFLIQYYNGEERAKGNILERFSAQQFPDLHSELNLSSLELGDSALYFCASSVDDSGANVLTFGAGSRLTVL.

The V call is TRBV7-3, the J call TRBJ2-5, with D uncertain. The CDR3 is 12 residues long. The germline gives CDR1 SGHTA, CDR2 FQGTGA. The V end lost 5 bases, the J end lost 5 bases, and 9 bases lay between the germline ends. The CDR3 DNA reads as TGTGCCAGCAGCCCTTTTGTGGAGACCCAGTACTTC. Amino acids: CASSPFVETQYF.